This T cell receptor beta chain originates from a study of T cells after yellow fever vaccination. About the research overall: The authors prepared low-cell-number fractions using SMART-Seq v4 Ultra Low Input. General study points: Post-booster repertoires contained most primary-vaccination clones again (roughly 95% CD4, about 88% CD8).

V was clipped by 5 bases and J by 2 bases, with 11 bases between them. This CDR3 is built from 14 residues. Germline V gene sequence: CDR1 SGHTA, CDR2 FQGNSA. TCRdb re-called the 5' RACE reads with MiXCR, one entry per CDR3 protein. This sample has under 300,000 distinct CDR3 sequences, with approximately 13% found just once. A word on this clonotype: Its target is not known.

The source material was CD4+ T cells sorted from PBMCs, sampled 45 days after the yellow fever booster vaccination. V and J are TRBV7-2 and TRBJ2-3; D is ambiguous. This sequence was found in a man aged 25-45 years who received the YFV17D yellow fever vaccine. CDR3 DNA sequence: TGTGCCAGCAGCGTCAAAAGGATCACAGATACGCAGTATTTT. It encodes CASSVKRITDTQYF.